The rows below give T cell receptor beta chains drawn from one sample of a study of T cells and copy number aberrations in small-cell lung cancer. Here immunoSEQ multiplex PCR was the method, and the copy in TCRdb shows in-frame clones only, minus some. Of 500 to 650 clones in the sample, 80% to 95% were seen once. Sequenced input: tumor tissue. These receptors all stem from a man in his sixties with small cell lung cancer. CDR3s include the opening cysteine and the closing phenylalanine or tryptophan. D genes are given only for firm matches. Where a row states a size, it is once, few, many or the class of an expanded clone; other rows omit it.

clone_size d_call j_call v_call cdr3_length cdr3_nt cdr3_aa
NA NA TRBJ1-1 TRBV27 13 TGTGCCAGCAGTCCGGGGTGGGACACTGAAGCTTTCTTT CASSPGWDTEAFF
NA NA TRBJ2-3 TRBV5-6 14 TGTGCCAGCAGCTTTGGAGGGAGTGGAGATACGCAGTATTTT CASSFGGSGDTQYF
once TRBD2 TRBJ2-3 TRBV29-1 15 TGCAGCACTCGGGGTGGGCGGGAGCGCACAGATACGCAGTATTTT CSTRGGRERTDTQYF
NA TRBD1 TRBJ1-1 TRBV30 14 TGTGCCTGGACTACCGGGACAGGGAACACTGAAGCTTTCTTT CAWTTGTGNTEAFF
NA TRBD1 TRBJ2-7 TRBV27 16 TGTGCCAGCACCGCTCGGACAGGGGATCGATCCTACGAGCAGTACTTC CASTARTGDRSYEQYF
NA NA TRBJ1-2 TRBV2 13 TGTGCCAGCAGTGAACAGGGGAGCTATGGCTACACCTTC CASSEQGSYGYTF
NA NA TRBJ2-7 TRBV6-5 13 TGTGCCAGCAGTTACTCGACAGCCTACGAGCAGTACTTC CASSYSTAYEQYF
NA TRBD1 TRBJ1-4 TRBV7-9 15 TGTGCCAGCAGCTTAGAGGGGGCAATGGGTGAAAAACTGTTTTTT CASSLEGAMGEKLFF
NA TRBD1 TRBJ2-2 TRBV25-1 16 TGTGCCAGCAGTGAATATGGGCAGGGGGCGCTCGGGGAGCTGTTTTTT CASSEYGQGALGELFF
NA TRBD1 TRBJ1-6 TRBV5-1 16 TGCGCCAGCAGCCCTTCGGACAGGGGATATAATTCACCCCTCCACTTT CASSPSDRGYNSPLHF
NA NA TRBJ2-6 TRBV7-7 18 TGTGCCAGCAGCTCTGACATAAGTGCCCAAAGTCGGGCCAACGTCCTGACTTTC CASSSDISAQSRANVLTF
NA NA TRBJ1-4 TRBV5-1 15 TGCGCCAGCAGTCTTGTCGGGGGGCGCCGTGAAAAACTGTTTTTT CASSLVGGRREKLFF
NA TRBD1 TRBJ1-6 TRBV30 15 TGTGCCTGGAGTGTACAAGGGACAGGGAATTCACCCCTCCACTTT CAWSVQGTGNSPLHF
NA TRBD2 TRBJ2-5 TRBV10-1 16 TGCGCCAGCAGTGAAGGGACTAGCGCAACCGGGCAGACCCAGTACTTC CASSEGTSATGQTQYF
NA NA TRBJ2-7 TRBV10-3 14 TGTGCCATCAGTGAACCCCGGACAGCTTACGAGCAGTACTTC CAISEPRTAYEQYF
NA TRBD2 TRBJ2-1 TRBV14 16 TGTGCCAGCAGCCAAGAGACTAGCAGACCCCCTGCTGAGCAGTTCTTC CASSQETSRPPAEQFF
once NA TRBJ2-3 TRBV28 12 TGTGCCAGCAGTTTCCCCTCAGATACGCAGTATTTT CASSFPSDTQYF
NA NA TRBJ2-7 TRBV7-9 15 TGTGCCAGCAGCCCCCCAGGGGAAATAACCTACGAGCAGTACTTC CASSPPGEITYEQYF
once NA TRBJ2-6 TRBV28 16 TGTGCCAGCAGTTCCTTCCCCGCCGCTGGGGCCAACGTCCTGACTTTC CASSSFPAAGANVLTF
NA TRBD1 TRBJ2-3 TRBV6-1 15 TGTGCCAGCGGGGACAGGAGCAGCAGCACAGATACGCAGTATTTT CASGDRSSSTDTQYF
NA NA TRBJ1-4 TRBV7-2 14 TGTGCCAGCAGCTTGACAGACACTAATGAAAAACTGTTTTTT CASSLTDTNEKLFF
once TRBD1 TRBJ2-3 TRBV29-1 15 TGCAGCGCCGACGTCCGGACAGGGGGAACAGATACGCAGTATTTT CSADVRTGGTDTQYF
once NA TRBJ2-1 TRBV7-3 14 TGTGCCAGCAGCTTAACTAGGACTAACAATGAGCAGTTCTTC CASSLTRTNNEQFF
NA NA TRBJ2-2 TRBV9 12 TGTGCCAGCAGCGCCACTACCGAGGAGCTGTTTTTT CASSATTEELFF
NA TRBD2 TRBJ2-3 TRBV4-3 15 TGCGCCAGCCAGGGACTAGCGGGGGGAACAGATACGCAGTATTTT CASQGLAGGTDTQYF
few TRBD1 TRBJ2-5 TRBV29-1 14 TGCAGCGTTGAAGGACAGGGGGTTGGGGAGACCCAGTACTTC CSVEGQGVGETQYF
NA TRBD1 TRBJ2-5 TRBV6-5 14 TGTGCCAGCAGTATATCAGGGGGCCGGGAGACCCAGTACTTC CASSISGGRETQYF
NA NA TRBJ2-6 TRBV10-1 18 TGCGCCAGCAGTATGCGGGAAAGATCGCAAAGTCGGGCCAACGTCCTGACTTTC CASSMRERSQSRANVLTF
NA TRBD1 TRBJ1-2 TRBV6-6 14 TGTGCCATGAAAGACAGGGGAACTAACTATGGCTACACCTTC CAMKDRGTNYGYTF
NA NA TRBJ2-3 TRBV29-1 14 TGCAGCGTTTGGAAACCGGGTCGCACAGATACGCAGTATTTT CSVWKPGRTDTQYF
once NA TRBJ1-2 TRBV27 13 TGTGCCAGCTACGGCGGGGTGCGCGACGGCTACACCTTC CASYGGVRDGYTF
NA NA TRBJ2-5 TRBV6-6 13 TGTGCCAGCAGGAACACAGCTCAAGAGACCCAGTACTTC CASRNTAQETQYF
NA NA TRBJ1-1 TRBV11-3 13 TGTGCCAGCAGCCCAACGAGGGCGGCTGAAGCTTTCTTT CASSPTRAAEAFF
NA NA TRBJ1-5 TRBV30 13 TGTGCCTGGAGTGTAGAACCCCTAGGGCCCCAGCATTTT CAWSVEPLGPQHF
NA NA TRBJ2-1 TRBV15 15 TGTGCCACCAGCAGCCTAGGGGTTCTCTACAATGAGCAGTTCTTC CATSSLGVLYNEQFF
NA NA TRBJ2-7 TRBV6-5 13 TGTGCCAGCGGACGACAGGAGTCCTACGAGCAGTACTTC CASGRQESYEQYF
NA NA TRBJ2-2 TRBV4-1 15 TGCGCCAGCAGGGGGGACGGCACGAACACCGGGGAGCTGTTTTTT CASRGDGTNTGELFF
NA TRBD2 TRBJ2-3 TRBV9 16 TGTGCCAGCAGCCCTCAGGGAGCGGGAGACGGGGATACGCAGTATTTT CASSPQGAGDGDTQYF
NA NA TRBJ1-4 TRBV7-9 15 TGTGCCAGCAGCTTAGCGATGGCAACTAATGAAAAACTGTTTTTT CASSLAMATNEKLFF
NA NA TRBJ2-7 TRBV7-9 11 TGTGCCAGCAGCTTAGGCAGGGTTGTGTACTTC CASSLGRVVYF
NA NA TRBJ2-7 TRBV11-1 11 TGTGCCAGCTCCAGCTCCTACGAGCAGTACTTC CASSSSYEQYF
once TRBD2 TRBJ2-1 TRBV7-9 18 TGTGCCAGCAGCTTAGCTAATCTAGCGGGGGCCAACTACAATGAGCAGTTCTTC CASSLANLAGANYNEQFF
NA TRBD1 TRBJ2-7 TRBV5-4 14 TGTGCCAGCAGCTTGGGGGACAGCGTATACGAGCAGTACTTC CASSLGDSVYEQYF
NA NA TRBJ2-7 TRBV4-1 16 TGCGCCAGCAGCCAAGATAGGTACAGGAGCTCCTACGAGCAGTACTTC CASSQDRYRSSYEQYF
NA NA TRBJ2-3 TRBV18 15 TGTGCCAGCTCACCAGAACGGGTTAGCACAGATACGCAGTATTTT CASSPERVSTDTQYF
NA NA TRBJ2-2 TRBV30 14 TGTGCCTGGAGTGACTTGGTCAACACCGGGGAGCTGTTTTTT CAWSDLVNTGELFF
NA NA TRBJ1-4 TRBV5-1 14 TGCGCCAGCAGACTTGGCGGGGCAGAGGAAAAACTGTTTTTT CASRLGGAEEKLFF
NA TRBD1 TRBJ2-7 TRBV6-5 15 TGTGCCAGCAGTTATCGGGACAGGGCCTCCTACGAGCAGTACTTC CASSYRDRASYEQYF
few NA TRBJ2-6 TRBV4-3 16 TGCGCCAGCAGCCAAGCCGTGGGTTCCGGGGCCAACGTCCTGACTTTC CASSQAVGSGANVLTF
NA NA TRBJ2-3 TRBV25-1 9 TGTGCCACGGTTATCGGGCAGTATTTT CATVIGQYF
NA NA TRBJ2-1 TRBV11-2 13 TGTGCCAGCAGCTTGTGGGGGTACAATGAGCAGTTCTTC CASSLWGYNEQFF
NA NA TRBJ1-1 TRBV28 11 TGTGCCAGCAGTCCCCACACTGAAGCTTTCTTT CASSPHTEAFF